This TCR beta chain is drawn from a study of T-cell memory formation after mild COVID-19. Findings of the study overall: From day 15 to 85, contracting clones were balanced between CD4 and CD8, whereas later expanders leaned toward CD4+. Second-wave clones with a day 37 peak had unconfirmed SARS-CoV-2 specificity. Mostly located in CM and EM were contracting CD4+ clones, with contracting CD8+ clones located in EMRA. Pre-infection memory already had some responding clones, implying cross-reactive memory joined.

Only a few counts were recorded for this clonotype. Its antigen is currently unknown. CDR3 length: 17 amino acids. Germline CDR1 reads SGHVS; CDR2 reads FQNEAQ. V lost 5 bases, J lost 2 bases, and 20 bases lay in between. TCRdb passed the 5' RACE reads through MiXCR, listing each CDR3 protein once. This sample has about 240,000 distinct CDR3 sequences, with 7.5% to 10% found just once. The chain couples TRBV7-8 to TRBJ2-3; D is unclear. Sample: PBMCs or a T cell subset sorted from them (not recorded which). The TCR sequence derives from a man younger than 30 who had mild COVID-19 (a few samples of this study predate the infection). Cell type and time point are not known. The CDR3 loop reads CASSIRRNNLVTDTQYF. The DNA for the CDR3 is TGTGCCAGCAGCATACGACGCAACAATTTGGTCACAGATACGCAGTATTTT.